Presented here are 21 T cell receptor beta chains from one specimen sequenced in a study of OX40 agonist ivuxolimab in advanced cancers. Produced via immunoSEQ multiplex PCR; TCRdb's table is partial and in-frame only. The repertoire has 75,000 to 90,000 clones, approximately 87% of them found once; the top ten carry around 1.5%. The sequencing used CD4+ or CD8+ T cells sorted from blood, collected in a trial of the OX40 agonist ivuxolimab. All receptors derive from an adult with an advanced solid tumor such as melanoma, head and neck, liver or kidney cancer.

The chain is built from TRBV7-2 and TRBJ2-3, with a possible D match to TRBD1 (6 bases). V lost 1 base and J lost 6, with 14 bases in between. Per germline, CDR1 SGHTA and CDR2 FQGNSA. CDR3 length equals 15 residues. The CDR3 loop is CASSLDNRVWDTQYF. The CDR3 DNA sequence: TGTGCCAGCAGCTTAGACAACAGGGTATGGGATACGCAGTATTTT.

The V and J genes are TRBV21-1 and TRBJ1-4. TRBV21-1 is an annotated pseudogene. This CDR3 is 16 amino acids long. The CDR3: CASSKGRGVVNEKLFF. In nucleotides, the CDR3 is TGTGCCAGCAGCAAAGGTCGGGGGGTAGTTAATGAAAAACTGTTTTTT.

The V gene is TRBV11-3, the J gene TRBJ2-2, with TRBD1 matching 8 bases. The length of the CDR3 is 13 residues. CDR1 and CDR2 from the germline V gene are SGHNT and YENEEA. The V gene end was trimmed by 5 bases and the J gene end by 6 bases; junction bases not matched to a gene: 2. CDR3 loop: CASSLDRAGELFF. CDR3 nucleotide sequence: TGTGCCAGCAGCCTGGACAGGGCCGGGGAGCTGTTTTTT.

The chain recombines TRBV11-1 with TRBJ2-2; the match to TRBD1 covers 7 bases. V shed 5 bases and J 2 bases; nucleotides not matched to a gene: 5. The CDR3 totals 15 residues. Germline V gives CDR1 SGHAT, CDR2 FQDESV (reference sequence). CDR3 residues: CASSLNRGNTGELFF. The CDR3 nucleotides are TGTGCCAGCAGCCTCAACAGGGGAAACACCGGGGAGCTGTTTTTT.

This chain connects TRBV9 to TRBJ1-1; D unresolved. Germline values: CDR1 SGDLS, CDR2 YYNGEE. V was shortened by 4 bases and J by 5 bases, with 15 bases between the two germline ends. The CDR3 has 14 amino acids. The CDR3 nucleotides are TGTGCCAGCAGCTCTAGCTGGGCGGGGACTGAAGCTTTCTTT. Translated, it gives CASSSSWAGTEAFF.

There are a few counts of this clone. The rearrangement joins TRBV7-3 to TRBJ1-6; D is unclear. The germline V gene has CDR1 SGHTA and CDR2 FQGTGA. The CDR3 length is 15 residues. V lost 1 base, J lost 7 bases, and 11 bases lay in between. The chain's CDR3 is CASSLNLGANSPLHF. In DNA, the CDR3 is TGTGCCAGCAGCTTAAATCTTGGAGCGAATTCACCCCTCCACTTT.

The chain employs TRBV5-1 and TRBJ1-6, with D possibly TRBD1 on 6 matching bases. V was trimmed by 4 bases and J by 8 bases, leaving 25 bases between them. The CDR3 runs to 18 residues. The germline V gene has CDR1 SGHRS and CDR2 YFSETQ. CDR3 residues: CASSPGRGRGGVDSPLHF. The CDR3 DNA reads as TGCGCCAGCAGCCCTGGCAGGGGCAGGGGCGGTGTGGATTCACCCCTCCACTTT.

This clone was seen more than once but under ten times. This chain joins TRBV7-9 and TRBJ2-3; weak D call: TRBD1 (5 bases). Germline lookup yields CDR1 SEHNR and CDR2 FQNEAQ (reference sequence). The ends were cut back, 4 bases at V and 4 bases at J, with 6 bases in the middle. This CDR3 comprises 12 residues. The CDR3 loop is CASSWGPDTQYF. DNA for the CDR3: TGTGCCAGCAGCTGGGGCCCAGATACGCAGTATTTT.

This clone was seen a few times. The V gene is TRBV5-4, the J gene TRBJ1-2; D is perhaps TRBD1 (5 bases). The V end lost 6 bases, the J end lost 2 bases, and 17 bases lay between the germline ends. CDR3 length: 15 residues. Germline CDR1 SGHNT, CDR2 YYREEE (reference sequence). The CDR3 DNA follows: TGTGCCAGCACCATGGGGGGGTTGGACAACTATGGCTACACCTTC. Amino acid sequence: CASTMGGLDNYGYTF. Complete variable domain (other parts from reference TRBV5-4 and TRBJ1-2): ETGVTQSPTHLIKTRGQQVTLRCSSQSGHNTVSWYQQALGQGPQFIFQYYREEENGRGNFPPRFSGLQFPNYSSELNVNALELDDSALYLCASTMGGLDNYGYTFGSGTRLTVV.

The V call is TRBV18, the J call TRBJ1-2, with no clear D. In germline, CDR1 is KGHSH, CDR2 LQKENI. The V and J ends lost 3 bases and 1 base respectively, with 6 bases between them. The CDR3 sequence is 13 residues long. The CDR3 DNA follows: TGTGCCAGCTCACCCGGGGATAACTATGGCTACACCTTC. Translating gives CASSPGDNYGYTF.

The chain has TRBV7-2 and TRBJ2-3; D not certain. This CDR3 region has 17 residues. V shed 3 bases and J shed 0 bases, with 16 bases lying between them. The germline V gene encodes CDR1 SGHTA and CDR2 FQGNSA. The CDR3 sequence is CASSFVPKAASTDTQYF. The CDR3 DNA is TGTGCCAGCAGCTTCGTACCCAAGGCGGCTAGCACAGATACGCAGTATTTT.

The chain joins TRBV7-8 to TRBJ2-7; the D is unclear. The CDR3 is made up of 14 amino acids. CDR1 and CDR2 (germline): SGHVS, FQNEAQ. The ends were cut back, 2 bases at V and 5 bases at J, with 13 bases in the middle. The CDR3 reads CASSLNRLANEQYF. The CDR3 nucleotides are TGTGCCAGCAGCTTAAATAGACTTGCTAACGAGCAGTACTTC. Filled out from reference TRBV7-8 and TRBJ2-7, the complete variable domain reads GAGVSQSPRYKVAKRGQDVALRCDPISGHVSLFWYQQALGQGPEFLTYFQNEAQLDKSGLPSDRFFAERPEGSVSTLKIQRTQQEDSAVYLCASSLNRLANEQYFGPGTRLTVT.

This chain uses TRBV19 with TRBJ1-2, with a possible D match to TRBD1 (6 bases). The CDR3 contains 16 residues. The V end was cut by 4 bases, the J end by 1 base, with 16 bases between. CDR1 LNHDA and CDR2 SQIVND come from the germline V gene (reference sequence). As DNA, the CDR3 is TGTGCCAGTAGTAGTTACCGACAGGATATTAACTATGGCTACACCTTC. Its translation is CASSSYRQDINYGYTF.

Here the CDR3 reads CASRTGREKLFF. CDR3 DNA: TGTGCCAGCCGGACAGGGAGAGAAAAACTGTTTTTT. This chain links TRBV6-5 with TRBJ1-4; 8 nucleotides match TRBD1. This CDR3 has 12 residues. V was pared by 8 bases and J by 8 bases, with 4 bases of the junction left unmatched. Germline lookup yields CDR1 MNHEY and CDR2 SVGAGI.

The rearrangement joins TRBV18 to TRBJ1-2; TRBD1 aligns across 8 bases. This CDR3 comprises 14 residues. V lost 5 bases and J lost 2; bases outside the gene matches: 4. CDR1 and CDR2 from the germline V gene are KGHSH and LQKENI. The CDR3 here is CASSSGQGNYGYTF. The CDR3 nucleotides are TGTGCCAGCTCATCCGGACAGGGCAACTATGGCTACACCTTC.

V and J are TRBV6-5 and TRBJ1-5, with 9 positions matching TRBD1. Trimming cost V 6 bases and J 4 bases; bases outside gene matches: 4. Germline V gives CDR1 MNHEY, CDR2 SVGAGI. The length of the CDR3 is 14 residues. The CDR3 reads CASRTGQGNQPQHF. The CDR3 nucleotides are TGTGCCAGCAGGACGGGACAGGGTAATCAGCCCCAGCATTTT.

The rearrangement uses TRBV7-2 and TRBJ1-2; D gene unclear. Trimming stripped 3 bases from V and 2 bases from J, with 10 bases between. In germline, CDR1 is SGHTA, CDR2 FQGNSA. The CDR3 has 14 amino acids. The CDR3 here is CASSFEGGNYGYTF. CDR3 coding DNA: TGTGCCAGCAGCTTCGAGGGCGGGAACTATGGCTACACCTTC. The whole variable domain, filled in from reference TRBV7-2 and TRBJ1-2, reads GAGVSQSPSNKVTEKGKDVELRCDPISGHTALYWYRQSLGQGLEFLIYFQGNSAPDKSGLPSDRFSAERTGGSVSTLTIQRTQQEDSAVYLCASSFEGGNYGYTFGSGTRLTVV.

This rearrangement joins TRBV15 to TRBJ1-3; D gene ambiguous. The germline V and J ends were trimmed by 3 bases and 3 bases, with 15 bases remaining between them. This CDR3 contains 16 residues. Germline V lookup: CDR1 LNHNV, CDR2 YYDKDF (reference sequence). CDR3: CATSSRQASIGNTIYF. CDR3 nucleotide sequence: TGTGCCACCAGCAGCCGGCAGGCTTCCATTGGAAACACCATATATTTT. The full variable domain, rest sourced from reference TRBV15 and TRBJ1-3, is DAMVIQNPRYQVTQFGKPVTLSCSQTLNHNVMYWYQQKSSQAPKLLFHYYDKDFNNEADTPDNFQSRRPNTSFCFLDIRSPGLGDTAMYLCATSSRQASIGNTIYFGEGSWLTVV.

The chain carries TRBV7-9 and TRBJ2-3; 8 nucleotides align to TRBD2. The junction had 7 bases not matched to a gene; V was cut back by 1 base and J by 1 base. The CDR3 loop spans 17 amino acids. Germline CDR1 SEHNR, CDR2 FQNEAQ (reference sequence). CDR3 in amino acids: CASSLGPTGGRTDTQYF. CDR3 sequence (DNA): TGTGCCAGCAGCTTAGGGCCGACGGGGGGGCGCACAGATACGCAGTATTTT.

The chain is built from TRBV6-1 and TRBJ1-1; D ambiguous. Germline loops: CDR1 MNHNS, CDR2 SASEGT. V was pared by 5 bases and J by 8 bases, with 12 bases between. CDR3 length: 12 residues. This chain's CDR3 is CASSFWEGEAFF. Written as DNA, the CDR3 is TGTGCCAGCAGTTTCTGGGAGGGAGAAGCTTTCTTT.

The chain links TRBV7-2 to TRBJ2-1; 12 bases line up with TRBD2. The length of the CDR3 is 20 residues. Germline V gene lookup returns CDR1 SGHTA and CDR2 FQGNSA. V lost 0 bases to trimming and J lost 6 bases; unmatched junction nucleotides: 15. The CDR3: CASSLALASGGARFSNEQFF. CDR3 nucleotide sequence: TGTGCCAGCAGCTTAGCGTTGGCTAGCGGGGGGGCCAGGTTTAGCAATGAGCAGTTCTTC.